A selection of T cell receptor beta chains follows, all from one sample in a study of OX40 agonist ivuxolimab in advanced cancers. Some clones are missing from TCRdb's copy, which holds only in-frame ones; the method was immunoSEQ multiplex PCR. The sample has roughly 64,000 clones, 75% to 90% seen once; the top ten hold around an eighth. Here the sequenced sample was CD4+ or CD8+ T cells sorted from blood, taken in a trial of the OX40 agonist ivuxolimab. The receptor set was obtained from an adult with an advanced solid tumor such as melanoma, head and neck, liver or kidney cancer. CDR3s include the opening cysteine and the closing phenylalanine or tryptophan. The D gene is left open where the match is weak. Size is omitted from some rows. Given values are once, few, many or a class for expanded clones.

j_gene | abundance | v_gene | d_gene | CDR3aa | CDR3nt
TRBJ1-1 | . | TRBV6-5 | . | CASISLPGITEAFF | TGTGCCAGCATCTCTCTGCCAGGTATCACTGAAGCTTTCTTT
TRBJ2-7 | . | TRBV27 | . | CASMVKGVTYEQYF | TGTGCCAGCATGGTCAAGGGGGTCACCTACGAGCAGTACTTC
TRBJ2-1 | . | TRBV10-2 | TRBD2 | CASSESGGLVPVNNEQFF | TGCGCCAGCAGTGAGTCGGGGGGACTAGTCCCTGTTAACAATGAGCAGTTCTTC
TRBJ2-7 | . | TRBV4-2 | TRBD2 | CASSHAGGTGTSGVEQYF | TGTGCCAGCAGCCACGCCGGGGGGACCGGGACTAGCGGGGTCGAGCAGTACTTC
TRBJ2-7 | . | TRBV27 | . | CASSLRGVQIYEQYF | TGTGCCAGCAGTTTAAGAGGGGTGCAGATATACGAGCAGTACTTC
TRBJ2-5 | . | TRBV7-8 | . | CASSLAPGIPVWTQYF | TGTGCCAGCAGCTTAGCGCCAGGTATCCCAGTGTGGACCCAGTACTTC
TRBJ1-1 | . | TRBV30 | . | CAWSWDKGWLGFF | TGTGCCTGGAGTTGGGACAAGGGTTGGTTAGGTTTCTTT
TRBJ2-7 | once | TRBV6-5 | TRBD1 | CASSLQGAYEQYF | TGTGCCAGCAGTTTACAGGGGGCGTACGAGCAGTACTTC
TRBJ2-7 | . | TRBV2 | . | CASSDVYEQYF | TGTGCCAGCAGTGACGTGTACGAGCAGTACTTC
TRBJ1-2 | . | TRBV4-1 | . | CASSQVGGANYGYTF | TGCGCCAGCAGCCAAGTTGGTGGAGCTAACTATGGCTACACCTTC
TRBJ2-1 | . | TRBV27 | TRBD1 | CASRPGQGKNEQFF | TGTGCCAGCAGACCGGGACAGGGGAAAAATGAGCAGTTCTTC
TRBJ2-3 | . | TRBV1 | . | CTSSQDKGRDPLDTQYF | TGCACCAGCAGCCAAGATAAGGGGAGAGACCCGCTGGATACGCAGTATTTT
TRBJ2-3 | few | TRBV27 | TRBD2 | CASSPGASGVDTQYF | TGTGCCAGCAGTCCAGGGGCTAGCGGGGTAGATACGCAGTATTTT
TRBJ2-1 | . | TRBV6-6 | TRBD1 | CASSYSRQGKKFF | TGTGCCAGCAGTTACTCGAGACAGGGGAAGAAGTTCTTC
TRBJ2-5 | . | TRBV7-8 | . | CASSSGDRKFGETQYF | TGTGCCAGCAGCTCAGGAGACAGGAAGTTTGGAGAGACCCAGTACTTC
TRBJ2-7 | . | TRBV19 | TRBD2 | CASSTASGRTYEQYF | TGTGCCAGTAGTACCGCTAGCGGGAGGACGTACGAGCAGTACTTC
TRBJ2-3 | . | TRBV28 | . | CASSFRVSDTQYF | TGTGCCAGCAGTTTCAGGGTATCAGATACGCAGTATTTT
TRBJ1-5 | . | TRBV27 | . | CASSSGTAGNQPQHF | TGTGCCAGCAGTAGTGGGACTGCAGGTAATCAGCCCCAGCATTTT
TRBJ2-7 | . | TRBV27 | . | CASSTRTGNYEQYF | TGTGCCAGCAGTACCAGGACTGGGAACTACGAGCAGTACTTC
TRBJ1-2 | . | TRBV7-9 | TRBD1 | CASSLVGGDRPGYGYTF | TGTGCCAGCAGCTTAGTAGGAGGGGACAGACCGGGCTATGGCTACACCTTC
TRBJ2-7 | once | TRBV28 | . | CASSSTDRISYEQYF | TGTGCCAGCAGTTCAACGGACAGAATCTCCTACGAGCAGTACTTC
TRBJ2-1 | . | TRBV10-1 | TRBD2 | CASSVAEGAGEYNEQFF | TGCGCCAGCAGTGTGGCAGAGGGAGCGGGGGAGTACAATGAGCAGTTCTTC
TRBJ2-7 | . | TRBV28 | . | CASSFTTGSSYEQYF | TGTGCCAGCAGTTTTACTACGGGAAGCTCCTACGAGCAGTACTTC
TRBJ2-7 | . | TRBV11-2 | . | CASSFSIQYEQYF | TGTGCCAGCAGCTTTTCGATCCAATACGAGCAGTACTTC
TRBJ2-7 | . | TRBV29-1 | . | CSVQGDEQYF | TGCAGTGTACAGGGTGACGAGCAGTACTTC
TRBJ1-2 | . | TRBV10-3 | . | CAISVPGGGGYTF | TGTGCCATCAGTGTACCGGGAGGCGGTGGCTACACCTTC
TRBJ2-7 | . | TRBV10-2 | TRBD1 | CASKPDRGRYEQYF | TGCGCCAGCAAACCGGACAGGGGGCGGTACGAGCAGTACTTC
TRBJ2-3 | . | TRBV7-9 | TRBD1 | CASSRTGPSTDTQYF | TGTGCCAGCAGCAGGACAGGGCCTAGCACAGATACGCAGTATTTT
TRBJ2-7 | . | TRBV2 | TRBD2 | CASSEVLTSGVSYEQYF | TGTGCCAGCAGTGAAGTGTTAACTAGCGGCGTGTCCTACGAGCAGTACTTC
TRBJ1-2 | . | TRBV15 | TRBD1 | CATSRDATGYGYTF | TGTGCCACCAGCAGAGACGCGACAGGGTATGGCTACACCTTC